Listed below are T cell receptor beta chains from one sample, sequenced in a study of T cells expressing NK-cell markers. TCRdb re-called the 5' RACE reads, yielding one record per CDR3 amino acid sequence without DNA. This repertoire includes approximately 150,000 distinct CDR3 sequences. The specimen was blood T cells: a sorted CD56 or NKG2C T cell subset, CD4+ or CD8+ T cells, or bulk PBMC T cells (not recorded which). Receptor source: a man aged 18 to 29 in good health. Both conserved end residues are part of each CDR3.

V	J	CDR3
TRBV3-1	TRBJ2-7	CASSHLTSGRHYEQYF
TRBV6-1	TRBJ2-3	CASGGLAGGEEDTQYF
TRBV10-2	TRBJ2-3	CASSEIGGSGDTQYF
TRBV7-9	TRBJ2-1	CASSPQTGTSGEGEQFF
TRBV28	TRBJ2-7	CASSPTTDRYEQYF
TRBV2	TRBJ2-1	CASSEGDREPYNEQFF
TRBV6-5	TRBJ2-7	CASSAVVGEQYF
TRBV11-2	TRBJ2-5	CASSLGRTRASQETQYF
TRBV7-2	TRBJ2-1	CASSLGDRVIGNEQFF
TRBV12-3/TRBV12-4	TRBJ2-1	CASTSLGGRLANEQFF
TRBV19	TRBJ2-1	CASSINRDKDNEQFF
TRBV4-2	TRBJ2-2	CASRSGGSDPLTNTGELFF
TRBV19	TRBJ2-7	CASSIDRDGYEQYF
TRBV30	TRBJ2-2	CAWKAGVSSGELFF
TRBV25-1	TRBJ2-2	CASSGSGGSPGELFF
TRBV7-9	TRBJ2-5	CASSSSGGFGETQYF
TRBV7-9	TRBJ1-2	CASSSDPLNYGYTF
TRBV4-2	TRBJ1-5	CASSQSPELGNQPQHF
TRBV7-8	TRBJ2-7	CASSLSPGLAEYEQYF
TRBV25-1	TRBJ1-1	CASCQGGHTEAFF
TRBV6-1	TRBJ1-5	CASLLSDQPQHF
TRBV28	TRBJ2-5	CASSQVVAGGPGETQYF
TRBV19	TRBJ2-2	CASSIWGPVSGELFF
TRBV12-3/TRBV12-4	TRBJ2-1	CASSQYGTPYNEQFF
TRBV5-4	TRBJ2-5	CASSLWTEETQYF
TRBV15	TRBJ2-3	CATSPGLADSTDTQYF
TRBV5-4	TRBJ2-3	CASSAGDRPPTDTQYF
TRBV29-1	TRBJ2-5	CSVEEISSQETQYF
TRBV29-1	TRBJ2-3	CSGLTSARTDTQYF
TRBV13	TRBJ2-1	CASSLVSSGRPEQFF
TRBV7-9	TRBJ2-7	CASSFPGTSGYEQYF
TRBV28	TRBJ1-1	CASLDSGTTNTEAFF
TRBV5-1	TRBJ2-5	CASAGLAGGPQETQYF
TRBV27	TRBJ1-4	CASSFTWGHDEKLFF
TRBV29-1	TRBJ2-1	CSVETGAVNEQFF
TRBV30	TRBJ2-5	CAWSPGSNQETQYF
TRBV18	TRBJ2-7	CASSNRGDYEQYF
TRBV6-1	TRBJ1-1	CASTGSGNTEAFF
TRBV7-6	TRBJ2-3	CATAPLFTDTQYF
TRBV5-4	TRBJ2-3	CASSLGRATDTQYF
TRBV7-7	TRBJ2-3	CASSPGQADADTQYF
TRBV5-5	TRBJ2-1	CASSLALTSGPSNEQFF
TRBV9	TRBJ2-4	CASSDSGRGGNIQYF
TRBV24-1	TRBJ2-3	CATSDTRDSSTDTQYF
TRBV7-9	TRBJ2-5	CASSSLAEVETQYF
TRBV27	TRBJ2-1	CASSANPSGGQFF
TRBV19	TRBJ2-5	CACSPGLLAETQYF
TRBV12-5	TRBJ2-1	CASAPRNEQFF
TRBV7-9	TRBJ1-5	CASSPGTGALIQPQHF
TRBV30	TRBJ2-1	CAWSVDSQLAGASEQFF
TRBV14	TRBJ2-1	CASSPSFISSYNEQFF
TRBV30	TRBJ2-3	CAWSYTSGWPVDTQYF
TRBV19	TRBJ2-1	CASSPLAGLVDEQFF
TRBV12-3/TRBV12-4	TRBJ1-2	CASSLLAVYGYTF
TRBV29-1	TRBJ2-5	CSVAEYQETQYF
TRBV20-1	TRBJ2-1	CSAVFGLAGFNEQFF
TRBV12-3/TRBV12-4	TRBJ2-7	CASSESDRAHEQYF
TRBV12-3/TRBV12-4	TRBJ2-3	CASSFGDYPYPTDTQYF
TRBV4-3	TRBJ2-5	CASSRALGVQETQYF